Presented here are 21 T cell receptor beta chains from one specimen sequenced in a study of shared clonotypes between healthy human individuals. Assay: immunoSEQ multiplex PCR; the TCRdb copy retains only in-frame clones and omits some. The sample holds about 1.1 million clones, 60% to 80% seen once. The material sequenced was memory CD4+ T cells from PBMCs. Described subset: CD45RA-negative fraction. All receptors come from a man between 18 and 29 years old in good health. Some clones in this sample may be carry-over from other donors' samples.

This clone came up once. V is TRBV19 and J is TRBJ2-5, with TRBD2 matching over 9 bases. The CDR3 loop spans 14 amino acids. Trimming at V came to 4 bases and at J to 5 bases, leaving 5 bases not matched to a gene. Germline V CDR1 and CDR2: LNHDA, SQIVND (reference sequence). CDR3 loop: CASSTRTSAETQYF. CDR3 DNA: TGTGCCAGTAGTACACGGACTAGCGCCGAGACCCAGTACTTC.

The V gene is TRBV5-1, the J gene TRBJ2-7; D unresolved. The germline CDR1 and CDR2 sequences are SGHRS and YFSETQ. Trimming shortened V by 0 bases and J by 6 bases, and 13 bases separated the two germline ends. The CDR3 runs 14 residues. CDR3 sequence reads: CASSLAVPTAEQYF. DNA of the CDR3: TGCGCCAGCAGCTTGGCCGTACCCACCGCCGAGCAGTACTTC.

This clone showed up just once. This chain connects TRBV19 to TRBJ1-4; a weak D match, TRBD1 (6 bases). In germline, CDR1 is LNHDA, CDR2 SQIVND (reference sequence). The CDR3 has 15 residues. V lost 7 bases to trimming and J lost 5 bases, with 17 bases between them. Written as DNA, the CDR3 is TGTGCCAGTACCCTTAGGGGGGCCTTCAATGAAAAACTGTTTTTT. This codes for CASTLRGAFNEKLFF.

This clone was picked up a small number of times. V gene TRBV19 combines with J gene TRBJ2-1; 10 bases align to TRBD1. The V gene end was trimmed by 3 bases and the J gene end by 6 bases; junction bases not matched to a gene: 5. Germline V gene lookup returns CDR1 LNHDA and CDR2 SQIVND (reference sequence). This CDR3 comprises 15 residues. CDR3 in DNA: TGTGCCAGTAGTATGGGGACAGGGGTGATCAATGAGCAGTTCTTC. It specifies CASSMGTGVINEQFF.

V is TRBV6-1 and J is TRBJ1-1, with TRBD1 as a possible D gene (6 bases). The CDR3 covers 12 residues. The V and J ends lost 6 bases and 6 bases respectively, with 11 bases between them. Germline loops: CDR1 MNHNS, CDR2 SASEGT. The CDR3 coding sequence is TGTGCCAGCAGAATGACAGGCCCTGAAGCTTTCTTT. It yields the protein CASRMTGPEAFF.

V and J are TRBV11-2 and TRBJ2-3; D tentatively fits TRBD1 or TRBD2 (7 bases each). Trimming left V 1 base short and J 3 bases short, with 14 bases between. Germline V lookup: CDR1 SGHAT, CDR2 FQNNGV. There are 16 residues in the CDR3. The CDR3 sequence: CASSLGQGLQTDTQYF. For the CDR3, the DNA is TGTGCCAGCAGCTTAGGACAGGGACTACAAACAGATACGCAGTATTTT.

A single count supports this clone. The chain couples TRBV6-5 to TRBJ1-4; D might be TRBD1 (5 bases). In germline, CDR1 is MNHEY, CDR2 SVGAGI. The CDR3 has 15 amino acids. Trimming removed 8 bases from V and 5 bases from J, with 18 bases in between. In DNA form, the CDR3 reads TGTGCCAGCGCATCCTCCTGGGACGGAAATGAAAAACTGTTTTTT. As protein: CASASSWDGNEKLFF.

The chain carries TRBV29-1 and TRBJ1-1; D ambiguous. Trimming shortened V by 3 bases and J by 1 base, and 6 bases separated the two germline ends. The CDR3 has 12 amino acids. Germline CDR1 is SQVTM and CDR2 is ANQGSEA. CDR3 coding DNA: TGCAGCGTTGACCCACAGAACACTGAAGCTTTCTTT. This translates into CSVDPQNTEAFF.

The CDR3 reads CASSLVTAGGTQYF. CDR3 DNA sequence: TGTGCCAGCAGCTTAGTTACTGCAGGGGGGACCCAGTACTTC. V is TRBV7-2 and J is TRBJ2-5, with 7 bases aligning to TRBD1. Germline CDR1 is SGHTA and CDR2 is FQGNSA. V lost 1 base and J lost 7; bases outside the gene matches: 6. CDR3 length: 14 amino acids.

This rearrangement joins TRBV28 to TRBJ1-4, with D unclear. The ends were cut back, 4 bases at V and 0 bases at J, with 9 bases in the middle. The CDR3 covers 15 residues. Germline CDR1 is MDHEN and CDR2 is SYDVKM. The CDR3 loop reads CASSYPGATNEKLFF. CDR3 bases: TGTGCCAGCAGTTACCCTGGGGCAACTAATGAAAAACTGTTTTTT.

CDR3 amino acids: CASSLIPGRDNTQYF. The DNA for the CDR3 is TGCGCCAGCAGCTTGATTCCCGGGAGAGATAATACGCAGTATTTT. This chain uses TRBV5-1 with TRBJ2-3, with a tentative D call TRBD2 (6 bases). The CDR3 extends over 15 amino acids. The germline gives CDR1 SGHRS, CDR2 YFSETQ. V lost 1 base, J lost 7 bases, and 16 bases lay in between.

In its sample, this clone was seen once. The same CDR3 is also encoded by other DNA sequences in this sample. This chain links TRBV5-6 with TRBJ2-4; maybe TRBD2 (5 bases). The CDR3 length is 14 residues. V lost 1 base and J 2 bases, leaving 7 bases between the germline ends. The germline CDR1 and CDR2 sequences are SGHDT and YYEEEE. Here the CDR3 DNA reads TGTGCCAGCAGCTTGTCGGGATCCAAAAACATTCAGTACTTC. Residues: CASSLSGSKNIQYF.

For the CDR3, the DNA is TGCGCCAGCAGCCAAGATCTTCCCATTAAGACAGATACGCAGTATTTT. It is translated as CASSQDLPIKTDTQYF. The chain joins TRBV4-3 to TRBJ2-3; no reliable D call. CDR1 and CDR2 from the germline V gene are LGHNA and YSLEER. This CDR3 has 16 amino acids. Between the trimmed V and J ends, which lost 0 bases and 3 bases, there was a span of 13 bases.

This rearrangement joins TRBV28 to TRBJ1-1; perhaps TRBD1 as D (5 bases). Deletions cut 1 base from V and 5 bases from J, with 11 bases between. Per germline, CDR1 MDHEN and CDR2 SYDVKM. The length of the CDR3 is 14 residues. The CDR3 protein is CASSLLGRETEAFF. CDR3 bases: TGTGCCAGCAGTTTATTAGGCAGGGAGACTGAAGCTTTCTTT.

This chain joins TRBV28 and TRBJ1-2; D gene uncertain. This CDR3 region has 16 residues. V was pared by 5 bases and J by 1 base, with 17 bases between. Germline V gene data show CDR1 as MDHEN and CDR2 as SYDVKM. The CDR3 coding sequence is TGTGCCAGCAGTACCCTTGACCCGGCCGATAACTATGGCTACACCTTC. It codes for CASSTLDPADNYGYTF.

This rearrangement joins TRBV18 to TRBJ2-1, with 9 bases that match TRBD2. The CDR3 runs 15 residues. Losses at the gene ends were 6 bases for V and 10 bases for J; bases not matched to a gene: 13. Looked up from germline, CDR1 is KGHSH and CDR2 is LQKENI. The chain's CDR3 is CASSRGLAETGEQFF. CDR3 DNA sequence: TGTGCCAGCTCTCGGGGACTAGCTGAAACGGGGGAGCAGTTCTTC.

This chain connects TRBV6-6 to TRBJ2-6; the D gene is possibly TRBD2 (6 bases). This CDR3 comprises 14 residues. Trimming shortened V by 8 bases and J by 1 base, and 9 bases separated the two germline ends. The germline gives CDR1 MNHNY, CDR2 SVGAGI (reference sequence). DNA for the CDR3: TGTGCCAGCGTGGGGAGGTCTGGGGCCAACGTCCTGACTTTC. Protein sequence: CASVGRSGANVLTF.

The chain couples TRBV28 to TRBJ2-1, with a possible D match to TRBD2 (6 bases). Germline assignment: CDR1 MDHEN and CDR2 SYDVKM. Trimming removed 6 bases at V and 9 bases at J, with 21 bases between. CDR3 length: 15 amino acids. CDR3 DNA sequence: TGTGCCAGCAGCTTAGGAGGGGCCCACGGCGGTGAGCAGTTCTTC. This translates into CASSLGGAHGGEQFF.

This chain connects TRBV5-5 to TRBJ1-3, with 7 bases identical to TRBD1. With V trimmed by 5 bases and J by 8 bases, 22 bases remained unmatched. This CDR3 spans 18 amino acids. CDR1 is SGHKS, CDR2 YYEKEE, per germline (reference sequence). CDR3 bases: TGTGCCAGCAGTCGTCAGACAGGGCGAAGAGAGAAAGGAGACACCATATATTTT. It yields the protein CASSRQTGRREKGDTIYF.

This sequence joins TRBV6-5 and TRBJ1-5, with D maybe TRBD1 (5 bases). Trimming took off 5 bases at V and 1 base at J, with 12 bases between the two ends. Per germline, CDR1 MNHEY and CDR2 SVGAGI. The CDR3 runs to 15 residues. Written as DNA, the CDR3 is TGTGCCAGCAGTCCCCAGGGAGAAAGCAATCAGCCCCAGCATTTT. Protein product: CASSPQGESNQPQHF.

The V and J genes are TRBV5-4 and TRBJ1-1; D is unclear. CDR3 length equals 14 residues. Trimming cost V 6 bases and J 1 base, with 13 bases left between them. CDR1 and CDR2 (germline): SGHNT, YYREEE (reference sequence). In DNA form, the CDR3 reads TGTGCCAGCACCCGAACCCGGGGGAACACTGAAGCTTTCTTT. Its translation: CASTRTRGNTEAFF. Variable domain in full (rest from reference TRBV5-4 and TRBJ1-1): ETGVTQSPTHLIKTRGQQVTLRCSSQSGHNTVSWYQQALGQGPQFIFQYYREEENGRGNFPPRFSGLQFPNYSSELNVNALELDDSALYLCASTRTRGNTEAFFGQGTRLTVV.